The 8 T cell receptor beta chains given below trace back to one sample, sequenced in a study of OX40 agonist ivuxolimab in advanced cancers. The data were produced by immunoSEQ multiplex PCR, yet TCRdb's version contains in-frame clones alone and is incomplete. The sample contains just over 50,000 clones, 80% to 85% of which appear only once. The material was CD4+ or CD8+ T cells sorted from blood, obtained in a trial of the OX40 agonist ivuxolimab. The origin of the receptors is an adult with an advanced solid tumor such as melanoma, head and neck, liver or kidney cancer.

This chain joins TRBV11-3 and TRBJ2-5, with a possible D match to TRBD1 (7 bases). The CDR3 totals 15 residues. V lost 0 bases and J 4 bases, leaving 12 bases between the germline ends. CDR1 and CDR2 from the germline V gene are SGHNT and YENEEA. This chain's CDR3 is CASSLEAGGGETQYF. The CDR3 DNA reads TGTGCCAGCAGCTTAGAGGCAGGGGGAGGAGAGACCCAGTACTTC.

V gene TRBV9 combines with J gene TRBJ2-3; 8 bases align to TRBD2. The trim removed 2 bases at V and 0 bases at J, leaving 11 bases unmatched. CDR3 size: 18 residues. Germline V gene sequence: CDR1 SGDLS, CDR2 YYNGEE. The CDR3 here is CASSVGLAGFTSTDTQYF. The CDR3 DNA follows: TGTGCCAGCAGCGTTGGTCTAGCGGGTTTCACTAGCACAGATACGCAGTATTTT.

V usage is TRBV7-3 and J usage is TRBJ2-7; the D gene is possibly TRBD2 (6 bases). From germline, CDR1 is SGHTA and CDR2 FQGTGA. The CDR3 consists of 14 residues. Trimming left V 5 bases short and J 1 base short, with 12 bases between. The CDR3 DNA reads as TGTGCCAGCAGCGCGAATAGCGGATCCTACGAGCAGTACTTC. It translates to CASSANSGSYEQYF. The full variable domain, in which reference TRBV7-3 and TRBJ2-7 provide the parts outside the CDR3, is GAGVSQTPSNKVTEKGKYVELRCDPISGHTALYWYRQSLGQGPEFLIYFQGTGAADDSGLPNDRFFAVRPEGSVSTLKIQRTERGDSAVYLCASSANSGSYEQYFGPGTRLTVT.

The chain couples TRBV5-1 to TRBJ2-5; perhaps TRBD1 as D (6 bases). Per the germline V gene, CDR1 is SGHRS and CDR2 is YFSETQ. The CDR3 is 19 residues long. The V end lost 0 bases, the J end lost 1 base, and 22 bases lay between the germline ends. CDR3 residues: CASSLEAYRVGPPQETQYF. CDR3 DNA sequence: TGCGCCAGCAGCTTGGAGGCCTACAGGGTTGGCCCCCCCCAAGAGACCCAGTACTTC.

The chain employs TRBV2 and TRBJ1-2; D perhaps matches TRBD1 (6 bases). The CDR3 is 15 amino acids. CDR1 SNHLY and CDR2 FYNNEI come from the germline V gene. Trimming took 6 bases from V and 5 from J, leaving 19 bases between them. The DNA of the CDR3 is TGTGCCAGCAGGGCTGAATCGGACAGCAATTATGGCTACACCTTC. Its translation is CASRAESDSNYGYTF.

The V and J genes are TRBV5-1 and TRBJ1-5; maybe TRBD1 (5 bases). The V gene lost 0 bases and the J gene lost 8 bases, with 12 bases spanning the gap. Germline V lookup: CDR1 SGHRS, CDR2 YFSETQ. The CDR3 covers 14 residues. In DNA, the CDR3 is TGCGCCAGCAGCTTGGCAGTGGGGGGGGAGCCCCAGCATTTT. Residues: CASSLAVGGEPQHF.

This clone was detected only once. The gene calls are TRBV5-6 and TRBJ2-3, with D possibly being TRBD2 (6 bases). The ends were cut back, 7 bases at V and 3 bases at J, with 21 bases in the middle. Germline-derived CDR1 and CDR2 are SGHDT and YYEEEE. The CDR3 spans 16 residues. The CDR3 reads CASGVLGRGGTDTQYF. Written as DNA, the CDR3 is TGTGCCAGCGGGGTCTTAGGACGGGGAGGAACAGATACGCAGTATTTT.

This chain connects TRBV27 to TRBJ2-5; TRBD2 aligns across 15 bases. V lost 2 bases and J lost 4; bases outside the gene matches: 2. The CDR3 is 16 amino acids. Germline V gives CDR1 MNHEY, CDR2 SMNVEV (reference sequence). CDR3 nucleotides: TGTGCCAGCAGTTTACCGGGACTAGCGGGGGGAGAGACCCAGTACTTC. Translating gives CASSLPGLAGGETQYF.